A single sample gave rise to the 27 T cell receptor beta chains below, sequenced in a study of cytomegalovirus exposure and HLA in healthy donors. Both 60 Vbeta primers and 13 Jbeta primers went into the PCR. TCRdb's copy holds only in-frame clones and misses some; the assay was immunoSEQ multiplex PCR. The sample yields tens of thousands of clones, approximately 78% seen once. Sequenced material: PBMCs. These receptors originate from a female donor in good health and CMV-seronegative.

V gene TRBV9 combines with J gene TRBJ2-5, with D tentatively TRBD2 (6 bases). Per germline, CDR1 SGDLS and CDR2 YYNGEE. Deletions cut 4 bases from V and 4 bases from J, with 17 bases between. CDR3 length equals 15 residues. CDR3 region: CASSPAGPRPETQYF. The CDR3 DNA reads TGTGCCAGCAGCCCCGCGGGACCCCGTCCAGAGACCCAGTACTTC.

The chain combines TRBV27 with TRBJ1-6; D gene ambiguous. Germline CDR1 is MNHEY and CDR2 is SMNVEV (reference sequence). The CDR3 is 14 amino acids. V gave up 0 bases and J gave up 6 bases, with 6 bases separating them. The CDR3 sequence: CASSLSVSNSPLHF. For the CDR3, the DNA is TGTGCCAGCAGTTTATCCGTCAGTAATTCACCCCTCCACTTT.

The chain joins TRBV5-1 to TRBJ2-6; no definite D call. V lost 3 bases to trimming and J lost 1 base, with 5 bases between them. CDR3 length equals 14 residues. In germline, CDR1 is SGHRS, CDR2 YFSETQ. As DNA, the CDR3 is TGCGCCAGCAGCTCCCAGTCTGGGGCCAACGTCCTGACTTTC. Translating gives CASSSQSGANVLTF.

This chain connects TRBV2 to TRBJ2-5; 7 bases line up with TRBD1. This CDR3 region has 14 residues. Germline trimming cut 4 bases from V and 5 bases from J; bases unmatched to any gene: 7. Germline lookup yields CDR1 SNHLY and CDR2 FYNNEI. The CDR3 loop reads CASSALGGGETQYF. In DNA, the CDR3 is TGTGCCAGCAGTGCCTTAGGGGGCGGTGAGACCCAGTACTTC.

The chain combines TRBV5-1 with TRBJ2-3; no definite D call. V shed 0 bases and J shed 2 bases, with 7 bases lying between them. The CDR3 totals 14 residues. The germline CDR1 and CDR2 sequences are SGHRS and YFSETQ. CDR3 in amino acids: CASSLDSATDTQYF. Here the CDR3 DNA reads TGCGCCAGCAGCTTGGACTCCGCCACAGATACGCAGTATTTT.

The chain is built from TRBV5-6 and TRBJ1-2; a weak D match, TRBD1 (5 bases). V lost 5 bases, J lost 4 bases, and 15 bases lay in between. This CDR3 has 14 amino acids. Germline V gene sequence: CDR1 SGHDT, CDR2 YYEEEE. The CDR3 region is CASRLYTGPYGYTF. CDR3 DNA: TGTGCCAGCAGACTTTATACAGGCCCCTATGGCTACACCTTC.

This clone has only one observation. The chain combines TRBV2 with TRBJ2-7; the match to TRBD2 covers 9 bases. V lost 2 bases to trimming and J lost 5 bases; unmatched junction nucleotides: 10. Germline V CDR1 and CDR2: SNHLY, FYNNEI. The CDR3 runs to 16 residues. The CDR3: CASSERGRGGNHEQYF. The CDR3 DNA is TGTGCCAGCAGTGAACGGGGGCGGGGGGGAAACCACGAGCAGTACTTC.

The gene calls are TRBV19 and TRBJ1-1; D perhaps matches TRBD1 (6 bases). V was cut by 5 bases and J by 5 bases, with 12 bases left in between. Germline V CDR1 and CDR2: LNHDA, SQIVND (reference sequence). This CDR3 contains 13 residues. CDR3 sequence (DNA): TGTGCCAGTAGTCAACAGGGTAAGACTGAAGCTTTCTTT. This codes for CASSQQGKTEAFF.

This chain links TRBV2 with TRBJ2-3; 10 nucleotides match TRBD2. This CDR3 is built from 16 residues. After removal of 7 bases from V and 4 bases from J, the junction contained 11 bases not matched to a gene. Germline CDR1 and CDR2: SNHLY and FYNNEI. CDR3 nucleotides: TGTGCCAGCAAATCGAGCGGGGGGGTTACAGCAGATACGCAGTATTTT. It yields the protein CASKSSGGVTADTQYF.

This clone was counted a few times. This sequence joins TRBV25-1 and TRBJ2-7; the match to TRBD1 covers 9 bases. The CDR3 sequence is 15 residues long. From germline, CDR1 is MGHDK and CDR2 SYGVNS. The ends lost 4 bases at V and 2 bases at J; junction bases unmatched: 6. DNA of the CDR3: TGTGCCAGCAGTGCTACAGGGGGCAAACCCTACGAGCAGTACTTC. Protein product: CASSATGGKPYEQYF.

The chain joins TRBV5-1 to TRBJ1-1; maybe TRBD1 (5 bases). V was cut by 2 bases and J by 11 bases, with 19 bases left in between. The CDR3 has 14 residues. The germline gives CDR1 SGHRS, CDR2 YFSETQ. This CDR3 reads CASSLYRGITPAFF. In DNA form, the CDR3 reads TGCGCCAGCAGCTTATACCGGGGGATAACGCCGGCTTTCTTT.

The chain recombines TRBV6-5 with TRBJ1-1, with 9 bases lining up with TRBD1. Per germline, CDR1 MNHEY and CDR2 SVGAGI. The CDR3 consists of 14 residues. V lost 5 bases and J lost 5; bases outside the gene matches: 6. DNA of the CDR3: TGTGCCAGCAGTGAGGACAGGGGATGGACTGAAGCTTTCTTT. This encodes CASSEDRGWTEAFF.

The rearrangement joins TRBV7-2 to TRBJ2-3, with D tentatively TRBD1 (7 bases). The CDR3 sequence is 13 residues long. Germline lookup yields CDR1 SGHTA and CDR2 FQGNSA. V lost 5 bases and J 4 bases, leaving 10 bases between the germline ends. CDR3: CASSARGADTQYF. The DNA of the CDR3 is TGTGCCAGCAGCGCCAGGGGGGCAGATACGCAGTATTTT. The complete variable domain, with remaining parts taken from reference TRBV7-2 and TRBJ2-3, reads GAGVSQSPSNKVTEKGKDVELRCDPISGHTALYWYRQSLGQGLEFLIYFQGNSAPDKSGLPSDRFSAERTGGSVSTLTIQRTQQEDSAVYLCASSARGADTQYFGPGTRLTVL.

The J gene is TRBJ1-2, the V gene TRBV5-1; 7 bases agree with TRBD1. The CDR3 sequence is 14 residues long. With V trimmed by 4 bases and J by 8 bases, 11 bases remained unmatched. The germline V gene has CDR1 SGHRS and CDR2 YFSETQ. The CDR3 coding sequence is TGCGCCAGCAGCCCTCCGGGACAGATTTGCGGCTACACCTTC. Encoded protein: CASSPPGQICGYTF.

The chain carries TRBV6-4 and TRBJ2-3, with 9 nucleotides matching TRBD2. This CDR3 is built from 14 residues. V lost 3 bases and J lost 6; bases outside the gene matches: 4. Germline V gives CDR1 MRHNA, CDR2 SNTAGT. The CDR3 protein is CASSEASGADTQYF. CDR3 sequence (DNA): TGTGCCAGCAGTGAGGCTAGCGGGGCCGATACGCAGTATTTT.

The chain carries TRBV5-1 and TRBJ2-2; 8 bases line up with TRBD2. The germline V gene has CDR1 SGHRS and CDR2 YFSETQ. The junction had 10 bases not matched to a gene; V was cut back by 2 bases and J by 7 bases. The CDR3 length is 16 residues. Written as DNA, the CDR3 is TGCGCCAGCAGCTTCCTTACCGGGGGGGCGGACGGGGAGCTGTTTTTT. It encodes CASSFLTGGADGELFF. Full variable domain (missing parts from reference TRBV5-1 and TRBJ2-2): KAGVTQTPRYLIKTRGQQVTLSCSPISGHRSVSWYQQTPGQGLQFLFEYFSETQRNKGNFPGRFSGRQFSNSRSEMNVSTLELGDSALYLCASSFLTGGADGELFFGEGSRLTVL.

The chain joins TRBV6-5 to TRBJ2-7; 8 bases align to TRBD2. Germline V gene data show CDR1 as MNHEY and CDR2 as SVGAGI. Trimming removed 5 bases from V and 7 bases from J; junction bases left unmatched: 10. The CDR3 covers 14 residues. CDR3 sequence reads: CASSNSGDGGEQYF. The DNA for the CDR3 is TGTGCCAGCAGTAATAGCGGGGACGGGGGGGAGCAGTACTTC.

This clone was found a few times. This rearrangement joins TRBV6-1 to TRBJ1-4; 7 bases map to TRBD1. Losses at the gene ends were 4 bases for V and 2 bases for J; bases not matched to a gene: 7. Germline lookup yields CDR1 MNHNS and CDR2 SASEGT. The CDR3 runs 16 residues. The CDR3 region has the DNA TGTGCCAGCAGTGGGACAGGAGTGAGGACTAATGAAAAACTGTTTTTT. This translates into CASSGTGVRTNEKLFF.

The chain joins TRBV9 to TRBJ2-1; 14 bases match TRBD2. The CDR3 spans 15 residues. CDR1 SGDLS and CDR2 YYNGEE come from the germline V gene. J gave up 5 bases and V 5 bases, and 3 bases lay outside the gene matches. The CDR3 DNA reads as TGTGCCAGCAGAAAGGGACTAGCGGGGGACAATGAGCAGTTCTTC. This sequence encodes CASRKGLAGDNEQFF.

The V and J genes are TRBV15 and TRBJ1-2; D perhaps matches TRBD1 (5 bases). The germline gives CDR1 LNHNV, CDR2 YYDKDF (reference sequence). The CDR3 is 15 residues long. The V gene lost 1 base and the J gene lost 0 bases, with 9 bases spanning the gap. DNA of the CDR3: TGTGCCACCAGCAGAGGTGGGGCGGCTAACTATGGCTACACCTTC. It specifies CATSRGGAANYGYTF.

The chain employs TRBV30 and TRBJ1-2; D is unclear. In germline, CDR1 is GTSNPN, CDR2 SVGIG (reference sequence). The CDR3 consists of 12 residues. V was shortened by 7 bases and J by 5 bases, with 14 bases between the two germline ends. The CDR3 loop is CASPGGRYGYTF. The CDR3 DNA is TGTGCCTCCCCGGGAGGGAGGTATGGCTACACCTTC. Supplemented by reference TRBV30 and TRBJ1-2, the full variable domain reads SQTIHQWPATLVQPVGSPLSLECTVEGTSNPNLYWYRQAAGRGLQLLFYSVGIGQISSEVPQNLSASRPQDRQFILSSKKLLLSDSGFYLCASPGGRYGYTFGSGTRLTVV.

The CDR3 spells CASSERERQPQHF. DNA of the CDR3: TGTGCCAGCAGTGAAAGGGAGCGTCAGCCCCAGCATTTT. This sequence joins TRBV6-1 and TRBJ1-5; the D is unclear. Germline V gene lookup returns CDR1 MNHNS and CDR2 SASEGT. V lost 2 bases, J lost 6 bases, and 8 bases lay in between. The CDR3 has 13 residues.

The rearrangement joins TRBV11-2 to TRBJ2-5; the D gene is possibly TRBD2 (6 bases). The DNA end lines up better with TRBJ2-7; the J call may be wrong. Germline V lookup: CDR1 SGHAT, CDR2 FQNNGV. The length of the CDR3 is 13 residues. The CDR3, as DNA: TGTGCCAGCAGCCCCATCGGGGGTTACGAGCAGTACTTC. Amino acid sequence: CASSPIGGYEQYF.

V and J are TRBV18 and TRBJ1-4; D possibly corresponds to TRBD1 (6 bases). This CDR3 spans 16 amino acids. V lost 1 base and J lost 5, with 14 bases in between. CDR1 KGHSH and CDR2 LQKENI come from the germline V gene. The CDR3 loop is CASSPQGQQRNEKLFF. CDR3 coding DNA: TGTGCCAGCTCACCACAAGGACAGCAAAGAAATGAAAAACTGTTTTTT.

This clone was counted a single time. This chain connects TRBV4-3 to TRBJ2-3; 13 bases match TRBD2. After removal of 4 bases from V and 0 bases from J, the junction contained 10 bases not matched to a gene. CDR3 length: 19 amino acids. Germline values: CDR1 LGHNA, CDR2 YSLEER. The CDR3 coding sequence is TGCGCCAGCAGCCCAGTAACAGGACTAGCGGGGGCAAGCACAGATACGCAGTATTTT. Translated: CASSPVTGLAGASTDTQYF.

The gene calls are TRBV5-8 and TRBJ1-3; tentative D call: TRBD1 (6 bases). The germline V gene has CDR1 SGHTS and CDR2 YDEGEE. The V and J ends lost 2 bases and 0 bases respectively, with 15 bases between them. The CDR3 consists of 17 residues. The CDR3 sequence: CASSFLRDTFSGNTIYF. The CDR3, as DNA: TGTGCCAGCAGCTTCCTCCGGGACACCTTCTCTGGAAACACCATATATTTT.

This clone turned up a few times. J is TRBJ2-1 and V is TRBV4-1, with TRBD2 matching 8 bases. Losses at the gene ends were 1 base for V and 3 bases for J; bases not matched to a gene: 5. Germline V gives CDR1 MGHRA, CDR2 YSYEKL. The CDR3 extends over 16 amino acids. In DNA, the CDR3 is TGCGCCAGCAGCCAAGTTAGGACTAGCCTCTACAATGAGCAGTTCTTC. It encodes CASSQVRTSLYNEQFF.